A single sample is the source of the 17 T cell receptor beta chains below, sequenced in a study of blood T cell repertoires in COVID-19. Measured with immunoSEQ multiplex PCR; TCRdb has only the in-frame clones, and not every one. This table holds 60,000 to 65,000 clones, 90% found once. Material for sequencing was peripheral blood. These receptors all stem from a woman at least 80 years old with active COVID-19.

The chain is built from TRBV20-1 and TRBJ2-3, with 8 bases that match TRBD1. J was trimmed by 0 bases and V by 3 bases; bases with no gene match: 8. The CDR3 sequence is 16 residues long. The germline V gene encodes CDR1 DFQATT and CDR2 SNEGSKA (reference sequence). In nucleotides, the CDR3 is TGCAGTGCTAGTGTTGGGGGACAGGCTAGCACAGATACGCAGTATTTT. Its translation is CSASVGGQASTDTQYF.

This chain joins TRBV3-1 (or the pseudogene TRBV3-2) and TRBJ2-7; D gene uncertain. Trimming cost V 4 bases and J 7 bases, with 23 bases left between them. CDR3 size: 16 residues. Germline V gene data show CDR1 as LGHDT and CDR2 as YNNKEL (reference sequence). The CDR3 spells CASSRRAGTPDREQYF. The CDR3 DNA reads TGTGCCAGCAGCCGACGAGCAGGCACCCCGGATCGGGAGCAGTACTTC.

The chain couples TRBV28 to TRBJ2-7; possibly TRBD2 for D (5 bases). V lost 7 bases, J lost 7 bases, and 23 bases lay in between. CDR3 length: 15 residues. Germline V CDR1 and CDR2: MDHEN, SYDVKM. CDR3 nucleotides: TGTGCCAGCAACTTAGGTGGTTCGGCTTCGGGGGAGCAGTACTTC. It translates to CASNLGGSASGEQYF.

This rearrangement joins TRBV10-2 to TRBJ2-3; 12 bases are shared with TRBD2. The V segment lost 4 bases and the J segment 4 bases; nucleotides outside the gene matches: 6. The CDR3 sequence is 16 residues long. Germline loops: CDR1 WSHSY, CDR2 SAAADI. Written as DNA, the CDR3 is TGCGCCAGCAGTGGTAAGACTAGCGGGGGCTCAGATACGCAGTATTTT. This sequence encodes CASSGKTSGGSDTQYF.

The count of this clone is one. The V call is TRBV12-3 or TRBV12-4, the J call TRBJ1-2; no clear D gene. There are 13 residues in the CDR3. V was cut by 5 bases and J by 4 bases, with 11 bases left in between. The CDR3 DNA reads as TGTGCCAGCAGTCTCATCACCAGCTATGGCTACACCTTC. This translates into CASSLITSYGYTF.

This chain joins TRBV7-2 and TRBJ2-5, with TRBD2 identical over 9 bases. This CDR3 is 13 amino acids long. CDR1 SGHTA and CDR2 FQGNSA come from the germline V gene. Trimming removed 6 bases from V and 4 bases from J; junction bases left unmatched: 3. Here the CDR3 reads CASSNSGRETQYF. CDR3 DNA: TGTGCCAGCAGTAATAGCGGGAGAGAGACCCAGTACTTC.

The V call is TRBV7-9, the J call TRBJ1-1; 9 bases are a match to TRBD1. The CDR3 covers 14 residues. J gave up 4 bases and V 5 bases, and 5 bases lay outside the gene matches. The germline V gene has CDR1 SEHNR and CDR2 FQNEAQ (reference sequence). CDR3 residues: CASSPTTGGTEAFF. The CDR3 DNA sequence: TGTGCCAGCAGCCCAACGACAGGGGGCACTGAAGCTTTCTTT. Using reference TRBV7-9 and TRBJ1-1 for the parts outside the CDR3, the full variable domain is DTGVSQNPRHKITKRGQNVTFRCDPISEHNRLYWYRQTLGQGPEFLTYFQNEAQLEKSRLLSDRFSAERPKGSFSTLEIQRTEQGDSAMYLCASSPTTGGTEAFFGQGTRLTVV.

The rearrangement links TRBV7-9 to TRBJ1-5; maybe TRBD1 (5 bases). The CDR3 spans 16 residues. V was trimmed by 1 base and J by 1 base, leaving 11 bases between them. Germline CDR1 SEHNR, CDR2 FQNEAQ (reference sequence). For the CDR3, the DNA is TGTGCCAGCAGCTTAGTTGGCAGGGAAAGCAATCAGCCCCAGCATTTT. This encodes CASSLVGRESNQPQHF.

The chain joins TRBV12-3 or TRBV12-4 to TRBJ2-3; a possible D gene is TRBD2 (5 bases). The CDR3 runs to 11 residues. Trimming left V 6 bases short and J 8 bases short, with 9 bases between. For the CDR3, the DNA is TGTGCCAGCAGGGGGAGTGGTACGCAGTATTTT. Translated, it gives CASRGSGTQYF.

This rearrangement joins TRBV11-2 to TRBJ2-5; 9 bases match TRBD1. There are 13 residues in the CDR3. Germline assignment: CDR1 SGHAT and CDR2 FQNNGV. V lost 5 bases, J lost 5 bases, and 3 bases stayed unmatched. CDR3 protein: CASSQGQGETQYF. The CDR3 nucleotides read TGTGCCAGCAGCCAAGGACAGGGGGAGACCCAGTACTTC.

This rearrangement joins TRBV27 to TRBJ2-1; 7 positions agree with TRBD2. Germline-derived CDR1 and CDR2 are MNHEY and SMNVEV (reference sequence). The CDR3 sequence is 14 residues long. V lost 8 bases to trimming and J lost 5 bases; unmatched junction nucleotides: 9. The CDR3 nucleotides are TGTGCCAGCGGCCTAAGGACTAGTCACAATGAGCAGTTCTTC. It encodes CASGLRTSHNEQFF.

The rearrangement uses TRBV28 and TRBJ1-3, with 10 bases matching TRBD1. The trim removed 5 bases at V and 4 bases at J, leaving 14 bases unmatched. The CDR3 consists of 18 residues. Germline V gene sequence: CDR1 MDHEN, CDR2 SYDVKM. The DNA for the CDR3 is TGTGCCAGCAGTCCATGGGGGGACCGGGACAGGGGAGGAAACACCATATATTTT. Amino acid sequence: CASSPWGDRDRGGNTIYF.

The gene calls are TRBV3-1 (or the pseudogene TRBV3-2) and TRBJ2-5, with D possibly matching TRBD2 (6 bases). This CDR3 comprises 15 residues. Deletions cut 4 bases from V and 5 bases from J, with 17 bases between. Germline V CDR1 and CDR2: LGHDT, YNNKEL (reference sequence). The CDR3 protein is CASSPQAGYTETQYF. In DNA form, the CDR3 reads TGTGCCAGCAGCCCCCAAGCGGGTTATACGGAGACCCAGTACTTC.

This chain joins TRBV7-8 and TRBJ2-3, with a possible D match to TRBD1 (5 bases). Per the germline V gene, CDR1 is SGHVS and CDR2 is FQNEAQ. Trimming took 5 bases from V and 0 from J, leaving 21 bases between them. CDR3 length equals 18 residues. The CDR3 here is CASSLPSRVRFSTDTQYF. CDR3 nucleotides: TGTGCCAGCAGCCTCCCGTCCAGGGTCCGCTTTAGCACAGATACGCAGTATTTT. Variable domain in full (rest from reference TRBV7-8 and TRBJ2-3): GAGVSQSPRYKVAKRGQDVALRCDPISGHVSLFWYQQALGQGPEFLTYFQNEAQLDKSGLPSDRFFAERPEGSVSTLKIQRTQQEDSAVYLCASSLPSRVRFSTDTQYFGPGTRLTVL.

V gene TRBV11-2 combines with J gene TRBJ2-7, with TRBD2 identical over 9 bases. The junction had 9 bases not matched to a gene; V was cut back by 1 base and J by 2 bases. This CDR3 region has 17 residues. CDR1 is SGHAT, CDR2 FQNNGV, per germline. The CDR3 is CASSLVVFSGSPYEQYF. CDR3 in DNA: TGTGCCAGCAGCTTAGTTGTTTTTAGCGGGAGTCCCTACGAGCAGTACTTC. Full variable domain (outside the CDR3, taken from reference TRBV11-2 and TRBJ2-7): EAGVAQSPRYKIIEKRQSVAFWCNPISGHATLYWYQQILGQGPKLLIQFQNNGVVDDSQLPKDRFSAERLKGVDSTLKIQPAKLEDSAVYLCASSLVVFSGSPYEQYFGPGTRLTVT.

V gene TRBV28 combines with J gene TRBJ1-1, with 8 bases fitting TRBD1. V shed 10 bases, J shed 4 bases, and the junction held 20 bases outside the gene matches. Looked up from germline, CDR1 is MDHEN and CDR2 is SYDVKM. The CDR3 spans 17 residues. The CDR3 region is CAINPGTGQAFGTEAFF. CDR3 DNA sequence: TGTGCCATCAACCCCGGGACAGGACAGGCGTTCGGCACTGAAGCTTTCTTT.

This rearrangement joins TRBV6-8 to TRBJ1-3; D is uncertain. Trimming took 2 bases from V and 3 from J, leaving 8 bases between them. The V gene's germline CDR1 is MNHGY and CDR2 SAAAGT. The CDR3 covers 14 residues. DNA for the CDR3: TGTGCCAGCAGTTACGCAGGCTTTGGAAACACCATATATTTT. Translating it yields CASSYAGFGNTIYF.